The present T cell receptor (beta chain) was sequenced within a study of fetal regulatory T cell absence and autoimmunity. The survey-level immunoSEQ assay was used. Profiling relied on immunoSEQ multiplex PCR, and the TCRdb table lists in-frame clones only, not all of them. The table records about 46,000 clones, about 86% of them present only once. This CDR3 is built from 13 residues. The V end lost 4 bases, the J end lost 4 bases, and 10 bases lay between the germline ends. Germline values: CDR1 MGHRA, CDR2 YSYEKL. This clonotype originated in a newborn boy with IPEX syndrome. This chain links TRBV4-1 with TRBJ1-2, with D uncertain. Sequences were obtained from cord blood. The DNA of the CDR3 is TGCGCCAGCAGCCCCCGTGTGCCCTATGGCTACACCTTC. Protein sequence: CASSPRVPYGYTF.